This T cell receptor (beta chain) was retrieved from a study of Tregs in tolerant kidney transplant recipients. Whole-study context: Mixed chimerism was transient after nonmyeloablative marrow transplants from related graft donors.

Trimming removed 0 bases at V and 4 bases at J, with 12 bases between. The CDR3 is 14 residues long. Germline lookup yields CDR1 DFQATT and CDR2 SNEGSKA (reference sequence). Unstimulated regulatory T cells (CD4+CD25+CD127-), CD4+CD25- non-regulatory cells, CD4 and CD8 cells were FACS-sorted from thawed PBMCs. Repertoires were generated with immunoSEQ multiplex PCR, while TCRdb's copy carries only in-frame clones and drops some. Recorded here are about 48,000 clones; the top ten clones represent 0.85%. Turning to this clone: Its matching antigen is unknown. With the read ending 3 residues before the CDR3 end, the germline J gene is used to fill in that end.

Overall study results and limits: Some patients' samples used different primers over time, so nucleotide sequences weren't comparable. This study did not directly address biological reproducibility.

The clonotype was recovered from a human donor who received a combined kidney and bone marrow transplant. The chain employs TRBV20-1 and TRBJ1-2; D might be TRBD1 (5 bases). Specimen: CD4+ T cells from blood, collected before the transplant. Incomplete CDR3 DNA: TGCAGTGCTAGAGATAAAGGGGCGACCTATGGC. This encodes CSARDKGATYG. In full, the CDR3 reads CSARDKGATYGYTF.